Listed below are T cell receptor beta chains from one sample, sequenced in a study of OX40 agonist ivuxolimab in advanced cancers. Libraries were prepared by immunoSEQ multiplex PCR; TCRdb keeps only in-frame clonotypes and omits some of them. The sample has 30,000 to 40,000 clones, about 82% seen once; the top ten hold about 22%. Sequencing was performed on CD4+ or CD8+ T cells sorted from blood, taken in a trial of the OX40 agonist ivuxolimab. The origin of the receptors is an adult with an advanced solid tumor such as melanoma, head and neck, liver or kidney cancer. The CDR3 runs from the conserved cysteine through the conserved F or W. D genes are given only for firm matches. Clone size is not always given. Where it is, it says once, few, many or a class for expanded clones.

D gene: .
clone size: .
J gene: TRBJ2-1
V gene: TRBV19
CDR3 DNA: TGTGCCAGTAGTATAGGGAAGAATGAGCAGTTCTTC
CDR3 protein: CASSIGKNEQFF

D gene: TRBD1
clone size: .
J gene: TRBJ2-7
V gene: TRBV27
CDR3 DNA: TGTGCCAGCAGTTTAATGGGACAGATCTACGAGCAGTACTTC
CDR3 protein: CASSLMGQIYEQYF

D gene: .
clone size: .
J gene: TRBJ2-1
V gene: TRBV15
CDR3 DNA: TGTGCCACCAGCAGGGGGACGGCCCTCAATGAGCAGTTCTTC
CDR3 protein: CATSRGTALNEQFF

D gene: .
clone size: .
J gene: TRBJ1-1
V gene: TRBV4-1
CDR3 DNA: TGCGCCAGCAGCCAAGGTCGAGCGGGGGGGATAGGGCGAAATGAAGCTTTCTTT
CDR3 protein: CASSQGRAGGIGRNEAFF

D gene: .
clone size: once
J gene: TRBJ2-5
V gene: TRBV7-9
CDR3 DNA: TGTGCCAGCAGTTGGGACTGGCAAGAGACCCAGTACTTC
CDR3 protein: CASSWDWQETQYF

D gene: .
clone size: once
J gene: TRBJ2-7
V gene: TRBV5-1
CDR3 DNA: TGCGCCAGCAGCCCGACAGGATACGAGCAGTACTTC
CDR3 protein: CASSPTGYEQYF

D gene: TRBD1
clone size: .
J gene: TRBJ1-1
V gene: TRBV28
CDR3 DNA: TGTGCCAGCAGCTTTGACAGGGCGGACACTGAAGCTTTCTTT
CDR3 protein: CASSFDRADTEAFF

D gene: .
clone size: .
J gene: TRBJ2-7
V gene: TRBV19
CDR3 DNA: TGTGCCAGTAGTATGATGGGACACCAATCCTACGAGCAGTACTTC
CDR3 protein: CASSMMGHQSYEQYF

D gene: .
clone size: .
J gene: TRBJ1-1
V gene: TRBV27
CDR3 DNA: TGTGCCAGCAGTTCCTGGGCCGGCACTGAAGCTTTCTTT
CDR3 protein: CASSSWAGTEAFF

D gene: .
clone size: .
J gene: TRBJ1-5
V gene: TRBV7-9
CDR3 DNA: TGTGCCAGCAGCGGGCAAGGGGGCAATCAGCCCCAGCATTTT
CDR3 protein: CASSGQGGNQPQHF